A selection of T cell receptor beta chains follows, all from one sample in a study of CD8 T cells in ankylosing spondylitis. TCRdb called the 5' RACE reads again in MiXCR, with one record for every CDR3 protein. The sample yields 150,000 to 250,000 distinct CDR3 sequences, roughly 13% seen once. Sequencing was done on a sample of blood, either unsorted or a sorted T cell fraction (not recorded which). Source of these receptors: a male donor with ankylosing spondylitis or in good health (not recorded which). CDR3s include the opening cysteine and the closing phenylalanine or tryptophan. The D gene is left open where the match is weak. Not all rows give a size; the values are once, few, many and, for expanded clones, a class.

cdr3_nt cdr3_aa clone_size j_call v_call d_call
TGTGCCAGCAGCTTACGAGGGCTGGACAATGAGCAGTTCTTC CASSLRGLDNEQFF NA TRBJ2-1 TRBV7-6 NA
TGTGCCAGCAGTTTAGTCCCCAACTACGAGCAGTACTTC CASSLVPNYEQYF NA TRBJ2-7 TRBV12-3/TRBV12-4 NA
TGTGCCAGCAGCCCTCGGACTGTTAGCACAGATACGCAGTATTTT CASSPRTVSTDTQYF NA TRBJ2-3 TRBV7-2 NA
TGTGCCAGTAGTAACGGACAGGGGTCCTACAATGAGCAGTTCTTC CASSNGQGSYNEQFF few TRBJ2-1 TRBV19 TRBD1
TGTGCCACCAGTCGCAGGGAGAGTACGGACACCGGGGAGCTGTTTTTT CATSRRESTDTGELFF many TRBJ2-2 TRBV15 NA
TGCGCCAGCTCACCGGGACAGGGTTGGTCAGATACGCAGTATTTT CASSPGQGWSDTQYF NA TRBJ2-3 TRBV5-1 TRBD1
TGCGCCAGCAGCCAAGATCGCGGACTCTATCCCAACACCGGGGAGCTGTTTTTT CASSQDRGLYPNTGELFF few TRBJ2-2 TRBV4-1 NA
TGTGCCAGCAACCCGGGGGGCTGGAGTGAAAAACTGTTTTTT CASNPGGWSEKLFF few TRBJ1-4 TRBV12-3/TRBV12-4 NA
TGTGCCAGCAATAGGGGCTCCTACGAGCAGTACTTC CASNRGSYEQYF few TRBJ2-7 TRBV2 NA
TGTGCCAGCAGCCATCACTACGGAAAACTCTGGAATGAGCAGTTCTTC CASSHHYGKLWNEQFF NA TRBJ2-1 TRBV11-2 NA
TGTGCCACCTCCCAGCATGCCGCTCCGGGACAGGGCTACGAGCAGTACTTC CATSQHAAPGQGYEQYF NA TRBJ2-7 TRBV3-1 TRBD1
TGTGCCAGCAGCTCCTGGGAGCGCGAGCAGTACTTC CASSSWEREQYF few TRBJ2-7 TRBV7-9 NA
TGCAGCGTTGACGGTTCGGAGGCCCAGTACTTC CSVDGSEAQYF NA TRBJ2-5 TRBV29-1 NA
TGTGCCAGCAGGGGCAGCTATGGCTACACCTTC CASRGSYGYTF few TRBJ1-2 TRBV27 NA
TGTGCATGCAGGGAGCACAGCAATGAGCAGTTCTTC CACREHSNEQFF NA TRBJ2-1 TRBV12-3/TRBV12-4 NA
TGTGCCAGCAGCGCCCGGACAGGGGAGTATTTCAATGAGCAGTTCTTC CASSARTGEYFNEQFF NA TRBJ2-1 TRBV9 TRBD1
TGCGCCAGCAGCCCCCCCGGACTAGCGGGGGGAATCGAGCAGTTCTTC CASSPPGLAGGIEQFF few TRBJ2-1 TRBV5-1 TRBD2
TGTGCCAGCAGTCCTACAGGGTCCAATGAGCAGTTCTTC CASSPTGSNEQFF many TRBJ2-1 TRBV12-3/TRBV12-4 NA
TGTGCCAGTAGCCCCGGGACTAGCGGGAGTGGTGCCTACAATGAGCAGTTCTTC CASSPGTSGSGAYNEQFF few TRBJ2-1 TRBV19 TRBD2
TGCAGTGCTAGGACGATAACTTCCTACAATGAGCAGTTCTTC CSARTITSYNEQFF few TRBJ2-1 TRBV20-1 NA
TGCGCCAGCAGCCAAGATCCGGGATCTGAGACCCAGTACTTC CASSQDPGSETQYF NA TRBJ2-5 TRBV4-1 NA
TGTGCCACCAGCAGATTAACAACGAGCACAGATACGCAGTATTTT CATSRLTTSTDTQYF NA TRBJ2-3 TRBV15 NA
TGTGCCAGCAGCTTAGCTAGCGGGGGGTACGAGCAGTACTTC CASSLASGGYEQYF few TRBJ2-7 TRBV7-8 TRBD2
TGTGCCAGCAGCGGTCAGGGGGCCCCCTACGAGCAGTACTTC CASSGQGAPYEQYF NA TRBJ2-7 TRBV7-2 TRBD1
TGTGCCAGCAGCAAAGTAGGAGGGGCAGGGTACAATGAGCAGTTCTTC CASSKVGGAGYNEQFF many TRBJ2-1 TRBV21-1 NA
TGTGCCAGCAGTCCAGATTTGGACTTACAAGAGACCCAGTACTTC CASSPDLDLQETQYF many TRBJ2-5 TRBV6-1 NA
TGTGCCAGCAGCTCTGCGGATACGCAGTATTTT CASSSADTQYF NA TRBJ2-3 TRBV7-9 NA
TGTGCCAGCAGCATTCGGACGGTCCCCTACGAGCAGTACTTC CASSIRTVPYEQYF NA TRBJ2-7 TRBV13 NA
TGTGCCAGCATCCCACAGGATTCCTACGAGCAGTACTTC CASIPQDSYEQYF many TRBJ2-7 TRBV2 NA
TGTGCCAGCAGTGACGGGTACACCGGGGAGCTGTTTTTT CASSDGYTGELFF NA TRBJ2-2 TRBV2 NA
TGCAGTGCTAGAATAGCGGGGGGGAACTCAGATACGCAGTATTTT CSARIAGGNSDTQYF NA TRBJ2-3 TRBV20-1 TRBD2
TGTGCCAGCAGTTTCGGAGGGGGAGGCCACAATGAGCAGTTCTTC CASSFGGGGHNEQFF many TRBJ2-1 TRBV12-3/TRBV12-4 NA
TGTGCCAGCAGCCAAGAGTTAGCGGGGGATACGCAGTATTTT CASSQELAGDTQYF NA TRBJ2-3 TRBV4-2 TRBD2
TGTGCCAGCAGCCCCCTCTTCCCTAGCGGGGGACAAGAGACCCAGTACTTC CASSPLFPSGGQETQYF NA TRBJ2-5 TRBV6-1 TRBD2
TGTGCCAGCAGTGACCGACGGATTACCTACAATGAGCAGTTCTTC CASSDRRITYNEQFF many TRBJ2-1 TRBV25-1 NA
TGCGCCAGCAGCTTGGTAGCAGGAGGGGCTGAAGCTTTCTTT CASSLVAGGAEAFF few TRBJ1-1 TRBV5-1 NA
TGTGCCAGCGGCTTAGATGGCGGCACAGATACGCAGTATTTT CASGLDGGTDTQYF NA TRBJ2-3 TRBV11-2 NA
TGTGCCAGCACCAGAAACACTGAAGCTTTCTTT CASTRNTEAFF few TRBJ1-1 TRBV6-1 NA
TGTGCCATCAGTGATTTAGACAGTGGTGCAACTAATGAAAAACTGTTTTTT CAISDLDSGATNEKLFF few TRBJ1-4 TRBV10-3 NA
TGTGCCAGCAGTTGGGACCGCGTCTACGAGCAGTACTTC CASSWDRVYEQYF many TRBJ2-7 TRBV12-3/TRBV12-4 NA